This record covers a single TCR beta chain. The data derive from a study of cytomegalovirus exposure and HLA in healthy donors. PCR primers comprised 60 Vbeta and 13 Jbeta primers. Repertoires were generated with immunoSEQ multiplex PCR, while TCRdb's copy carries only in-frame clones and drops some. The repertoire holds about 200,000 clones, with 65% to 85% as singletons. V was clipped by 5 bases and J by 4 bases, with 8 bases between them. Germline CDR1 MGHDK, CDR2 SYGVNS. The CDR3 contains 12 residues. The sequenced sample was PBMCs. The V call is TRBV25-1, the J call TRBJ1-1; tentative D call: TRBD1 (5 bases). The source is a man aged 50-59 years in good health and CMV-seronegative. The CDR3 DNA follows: TGTGCCAGCAGTATCCAGGGCACTGAAGCTTTCTTT. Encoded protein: CASSIQGTEAFF. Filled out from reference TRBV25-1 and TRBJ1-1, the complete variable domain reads EADIYQTPRYLVIGTGKKITLECSQTMGHDKMYWYQQDPGMELHLIHYSYGVNSTEKGDLSSESTVSRIRTEHFPLTLESARPSHTSQYLCASSIQGTEAFFGQGTRLTVV.